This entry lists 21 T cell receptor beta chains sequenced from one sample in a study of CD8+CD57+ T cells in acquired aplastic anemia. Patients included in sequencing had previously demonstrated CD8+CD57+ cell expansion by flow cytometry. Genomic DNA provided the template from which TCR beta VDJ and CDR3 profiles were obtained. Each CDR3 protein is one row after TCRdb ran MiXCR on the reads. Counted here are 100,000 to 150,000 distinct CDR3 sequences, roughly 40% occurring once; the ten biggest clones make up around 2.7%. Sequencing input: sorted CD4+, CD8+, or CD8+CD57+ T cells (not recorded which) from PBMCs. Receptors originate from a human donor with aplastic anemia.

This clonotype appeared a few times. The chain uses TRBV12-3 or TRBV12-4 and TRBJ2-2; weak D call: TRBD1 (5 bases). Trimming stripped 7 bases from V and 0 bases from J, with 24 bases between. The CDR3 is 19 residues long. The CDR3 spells CASTQHRNPRTPNTGELFF. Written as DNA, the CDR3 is TGTGCCAGCACCCAACACAGGAACCCGCGAACACCGAACACCGGGGAGCTGTTTTTT.

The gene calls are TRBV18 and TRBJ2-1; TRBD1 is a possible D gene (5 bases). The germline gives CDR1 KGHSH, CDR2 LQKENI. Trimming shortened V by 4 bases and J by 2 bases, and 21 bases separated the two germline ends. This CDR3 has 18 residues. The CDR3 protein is CASSRGPTGHSTYNEQFF. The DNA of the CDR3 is TGTGCCAGCTCACGAGGACCGACCGGACACTCTACCTACAATGAGCAGTTCTTC.

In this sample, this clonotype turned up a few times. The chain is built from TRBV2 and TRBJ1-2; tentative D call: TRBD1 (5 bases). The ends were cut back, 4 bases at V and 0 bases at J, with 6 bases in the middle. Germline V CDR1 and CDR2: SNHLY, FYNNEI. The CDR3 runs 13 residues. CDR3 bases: TGTGCCAGCAGTGTACAGGCTAACTATGGCTACACCTTC. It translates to CASSVQANYGYTF.

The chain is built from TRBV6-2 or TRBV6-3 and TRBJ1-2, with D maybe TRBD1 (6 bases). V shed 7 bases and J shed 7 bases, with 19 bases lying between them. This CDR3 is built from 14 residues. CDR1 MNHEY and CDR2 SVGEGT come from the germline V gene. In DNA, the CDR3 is TGTGCCAGCACCTCCTCTGGGGGGGGCTCTGGCTACACCTTC. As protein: CASTSSGGGSGYTF.

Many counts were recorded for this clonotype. CDR3 DNA sequence: TGTGCCAGCAGATTACAAAGCGGGGGGGCGTACGAGCAGTACGTC. Amino acid sequence: CASRLQSGGAYEQYV. This rearrangement joins TRBV6-1 to TRBJ2-7; 10 nucleotides agree with TRBD2. The CDR3 contains 15 residues. V shed 6 bases and J 4 bases; nucleotides not matched to a gene: 9. Germline-derived CDR1 and CDR2 are MNHNS and SASEGT.

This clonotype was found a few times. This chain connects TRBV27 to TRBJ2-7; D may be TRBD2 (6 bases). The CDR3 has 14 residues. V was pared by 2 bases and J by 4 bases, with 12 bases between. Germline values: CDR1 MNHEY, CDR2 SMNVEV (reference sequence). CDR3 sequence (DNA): TGTGCCAGCAGTTTAGTAGGGACTCTGTACGAGCAGTACTTC. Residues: CASSLVGTLYEQYF.

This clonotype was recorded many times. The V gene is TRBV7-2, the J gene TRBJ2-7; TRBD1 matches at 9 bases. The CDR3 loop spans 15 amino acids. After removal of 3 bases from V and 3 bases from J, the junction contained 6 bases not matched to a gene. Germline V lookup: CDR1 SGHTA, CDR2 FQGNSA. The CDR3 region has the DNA TGTGCCAGCAGCTTTAGGGACAGGGCAAACTACGAGCAGTACTTC. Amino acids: CASSFRDRANYEQYF.

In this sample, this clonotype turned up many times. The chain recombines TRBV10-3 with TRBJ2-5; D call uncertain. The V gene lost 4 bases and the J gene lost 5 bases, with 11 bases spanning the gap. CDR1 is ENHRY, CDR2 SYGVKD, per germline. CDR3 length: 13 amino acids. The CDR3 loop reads CAISATPGETQYF. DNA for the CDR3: TGTGCCATCAGTGCAACCCCCGGGGAGACCCAGTACTTC.

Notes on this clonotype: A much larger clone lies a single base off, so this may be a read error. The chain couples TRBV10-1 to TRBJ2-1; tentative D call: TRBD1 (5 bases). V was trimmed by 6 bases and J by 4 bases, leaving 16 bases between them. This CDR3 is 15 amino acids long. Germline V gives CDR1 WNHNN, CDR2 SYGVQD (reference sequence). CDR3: CASSSEGHGYNEQFF. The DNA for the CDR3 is TGCGCCAGCAGCTCGGAAGGACATGGGTACAATGAGCAGTTCTTC.

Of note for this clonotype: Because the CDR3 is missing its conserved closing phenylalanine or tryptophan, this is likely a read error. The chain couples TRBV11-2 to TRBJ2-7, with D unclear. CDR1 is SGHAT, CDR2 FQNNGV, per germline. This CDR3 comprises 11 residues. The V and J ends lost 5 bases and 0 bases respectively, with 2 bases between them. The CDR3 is CASSPSYEQYS. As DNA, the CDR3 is TGTGCCAGCAGCCCCTCCTACGAGCAGTACTCC.

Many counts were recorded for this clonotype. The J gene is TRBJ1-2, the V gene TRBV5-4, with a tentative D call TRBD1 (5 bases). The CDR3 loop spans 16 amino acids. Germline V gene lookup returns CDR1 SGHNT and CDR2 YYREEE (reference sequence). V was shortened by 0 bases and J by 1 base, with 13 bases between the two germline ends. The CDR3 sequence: CASSLGGGGGNYGYTF. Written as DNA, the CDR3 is TGTGCCAGCAGCTTGGGCGGGGGAGGAGGTAACTATGGCTACACCTTC.

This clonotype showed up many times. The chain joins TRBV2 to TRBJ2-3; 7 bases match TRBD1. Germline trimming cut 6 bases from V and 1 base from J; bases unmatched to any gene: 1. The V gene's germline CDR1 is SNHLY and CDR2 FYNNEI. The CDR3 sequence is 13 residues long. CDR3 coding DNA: TGTGCCAGCAGCGACAGGGGCACAGATACGCAGTATTTT. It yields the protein CASSDRGTDTQYF.

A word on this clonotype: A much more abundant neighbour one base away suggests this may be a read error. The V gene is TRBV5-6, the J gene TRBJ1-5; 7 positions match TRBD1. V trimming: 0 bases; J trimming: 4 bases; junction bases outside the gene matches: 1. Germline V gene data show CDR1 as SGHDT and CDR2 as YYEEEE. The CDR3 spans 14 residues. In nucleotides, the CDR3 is TGTGCCAGCAGCTTGGACAGGGGAAATCAGCCCCAGCATTTT. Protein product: CASSLDRGNQPQHF. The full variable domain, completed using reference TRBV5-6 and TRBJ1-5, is DAGVTQSPTHLIKTRGQQVTLRCSPKSGHDTVSWYQQALGQGPQFIFQYYEEEERQRGNFPDRFSGHQFPNYSSELNVNALLLGDSALYLCASSLDRGNQPQHFGDGTRLSIL.

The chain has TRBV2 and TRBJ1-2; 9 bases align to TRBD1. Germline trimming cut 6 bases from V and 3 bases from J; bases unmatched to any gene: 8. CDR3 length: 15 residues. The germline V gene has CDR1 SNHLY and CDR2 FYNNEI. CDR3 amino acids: CASRDRTGAHYGYTF. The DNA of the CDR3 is TGTGCCAGCAGAGATAGGACAGGGGCCCACTATGGCTACACCTTC. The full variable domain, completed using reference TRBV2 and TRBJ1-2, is EPEVTQTPSHQVTQMGQEVILRCVPISNHLYFYWYRQILGQKVEFLVSFYNNEISEKSEIFDDQFSVERPDGSNFTLKIRSTKLEDSAMYFCASRDRTGAHYGYTFGSGTRLTVV.

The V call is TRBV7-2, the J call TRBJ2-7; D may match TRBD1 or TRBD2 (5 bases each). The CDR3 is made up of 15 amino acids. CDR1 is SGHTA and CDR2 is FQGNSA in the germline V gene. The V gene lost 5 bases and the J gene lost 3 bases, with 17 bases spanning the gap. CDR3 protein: CASSTPGRRNYEQYF. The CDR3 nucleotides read TGTGCCAGCAGCACCCCGGGACGGCGAAACTACGAGCAGTACTTC.

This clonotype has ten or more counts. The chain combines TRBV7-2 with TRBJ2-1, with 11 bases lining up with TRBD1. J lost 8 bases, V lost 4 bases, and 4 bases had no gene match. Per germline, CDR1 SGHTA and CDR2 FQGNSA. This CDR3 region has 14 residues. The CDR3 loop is CASSWDRGRDEQFF. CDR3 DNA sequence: TGTGCCAGCAGCTGGGACAGGGGGAGGGATGAGCAGTTCTTC.

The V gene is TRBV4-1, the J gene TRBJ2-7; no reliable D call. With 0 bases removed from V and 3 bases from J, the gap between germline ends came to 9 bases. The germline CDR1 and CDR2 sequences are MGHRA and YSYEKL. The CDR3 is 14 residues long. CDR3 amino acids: CASSQEGRIYEQYF. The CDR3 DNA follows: TGCGCCAGCAGCCAAGAAGGCCGGATCTACGAGCAGTACTTC.

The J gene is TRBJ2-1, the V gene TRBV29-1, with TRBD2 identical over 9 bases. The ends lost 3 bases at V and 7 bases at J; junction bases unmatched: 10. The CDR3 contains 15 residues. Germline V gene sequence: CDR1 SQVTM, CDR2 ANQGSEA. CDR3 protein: CSVEGGGDLGNEQFF. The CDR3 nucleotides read TGCAGCGTTGAGGGCGGGGGGGACCTGGGGAATGAGCAGTTCTTC.

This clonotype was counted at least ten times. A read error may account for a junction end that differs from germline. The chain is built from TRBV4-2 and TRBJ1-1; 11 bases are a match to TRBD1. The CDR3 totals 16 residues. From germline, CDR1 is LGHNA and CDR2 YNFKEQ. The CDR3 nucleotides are TGTGCCAGCAGCCCAGGACAGGGGGCGGTCCCAACTGGAGCTTTCTTT. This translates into CASSPGQGAVPTGAFF.

CDR3 DNA sequence: TGTGCCAGCAGCTCGGACTGCAGGGTAGAGACCCAGTACTTC. As protein: CASSSDCRVETQYF. The chain recombines TRBV7-2 with TRBJ2-5; D might be TRBD1 or TRBD2, each matching 5 bases. Germline values: CDR1 SGHTA, CDR2 FQGNSA. Trimming left V 4 bases short and J 4 bases short, with 13 bases between. The CDR3 loop spans 14 amino acids.

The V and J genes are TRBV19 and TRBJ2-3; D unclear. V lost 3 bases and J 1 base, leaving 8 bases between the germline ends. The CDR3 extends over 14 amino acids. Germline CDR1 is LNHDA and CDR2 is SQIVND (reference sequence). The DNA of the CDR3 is TGTGCCAGTAGTATTGCCCCCCGCACAGATACGCAGTATTTT. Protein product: CASSIAPRTDTQYF.